The 27 T cell receptor beta chains below all came from one sample that was sequenced in a study of regulatory T cells in long-lasting Graves disease (dated by TCRdb to about 2021). The library was obtained by multiplex PCR. Sequencing instrument: Illumina HiSeq 4000. iRepertoire HTBI primers and Arm-PCR amplification of CDR3 regions were used to construct TCR beta libraries. TCRdb reanalyzed the raw reads on its own, using fastp at Q25 for trimming and MiXCR for clone calling, and kept in-frame beta chains. Each entry is one CDR3 protein sequence, shown with its most common DNA and genes. In all, the sample holds approximately 350,000 distinct CDR3 sequences, and around 15% of those were seen once. About 32% of the sample rests with the top ten. The time point label corresponds to: newly diagnosed GD, antithyroid drugs for less than 3 months. For both TCR sequencing and RNA sequencing, RNA was extracted from PBMCs using TRIzol.

This sample was shared with a second study, whose subject was T cells in Graves' hyperthyroidism and ophthalmopathy.

This specimen consisted of peripheral blood mononuclear cells (PBMCs), obtained at new diagnosis, from a patient treated with antithyroid drugs. The receptors were gathered from a man aged 35 to 55 with Graves disease. Donor details come from another sample of the same person, matched by shared clones.

Points on this clonotype: A read error may be the cause here, since a much bigger clone is one base away. V and J are TRBV3-1 and TRBJ1-6, with D possibly TRBD1 on 6 matching bases. The CDR3 runs 15 residues. Per germline, CDR1 LGHDT and CDR2 YNNKEL (reference sequence). Here the CDR3 DNA reads TGTGCCAGCAGCCCGTTTACAGGGTATAATCCACCCCTCCACTTT. Translation gives CASSPFTGYNPPLHF.

The gene calls are TRBV20-1 and TRBJ1-2; D is unclear. CDR3 length: 11 residues. V lost 4 bases and J 2 bases, leaving 5 bases between the germline ends. CDR1 and CDR2 from the germline V gene are DFQATT and SNEGSKA (reference sequence). In DNA, the CDR3 is TGCAGTGCTACAGAGAACTATGGCTACACCTTC. It specifies CSATENYGYTF.

This clonotype showed up many times. The gene calls are TRBV7-9 and TRBJ2-7, with 10 bases fitting TRBD2. The CDR3 spans 16 residues. V trimming: 3 bases; J trimming: 4 bases; junction bases outside the gene matches: 9. Germline lookup yields CDR1 SEHNR and CDR2 FQNEAQ (reference sequence). The CDR3 DNA reads TGTGCCAGCAGCTTCTCCCCGGGACTAGCGATATACGAGCAGTACTTC. Translated, it gives CASSFSPGLAIYEQYF.

This chain joins TRBV12-3 or TRBV12-4 and TRBJ2-7, with D possibly matching TRBD2 (6 bases). V lost 4 bases, J lost 1 base, and 11 bases lay in between. This CDR3 spans 14 amino acids. This CDR3 is CASSYSGVSYEQYF. CDR3 nucleotide sequence: TGTGCCAGCAGTTACTCGGGGGTTTCCTACGAGCAGTACTTC.

This clonotype was observed a handful of times. V is TRBV6-1 and J is TRBJ2-2; tentatively, D is TRBD1 (6 bases). Germline loops: CDR1 MNHNS, CDR2 SASEGT. This CDR3 is 14 amino acids long. V was trimmed by 6 bases and J by 5 bases, leaving 13 bases between them. CDR3 nucleotides: TGTGCCAGCAGCTTAGGACAGCGAACCGGGGAGCTGTTTTTT. Its translation: CASSLGQRTGELFF.

This clonotype was seen ten or more times. J is TRBJ2-2 and V is TRBV20-1; TRBD1 agrees at 9 bases. Trimming removed 2 bases from V and 6 bases from J; junction bases left unmatched: 10. This CDR3 contains 16 residues. Germline CDR1 is DFQATT and CDR2 is SNEGSKA (reference sequence). CDR3 amino acids: CSARSTGQGRAGELFF. CDR3 sequence (DNA): TGCAGTGCTAGATCGACTGGACAGGGGAGGGCCGGGGAGCTGTTTTTT.

CDR3: CSASDRAARETQYF. CDR3 in DNA: TGCAGTGCTTCGGACAGGGCGGCGCGAGAGACCCAGTACTTC. The chain couples TRBV20-1 to TRBJ2-5; 8 positions match TRBD1. Germline V gene data show CDR1 as DFQATT and CDR2 as SNEGSKA (reference sequence). V lost 5 bases to trimming and J lost 4 bases; unmatched junction nucleotides: 9. The CDR3 has 14 residues.

CDR3 protein: CASSSGTDWDYEQYF. The CDR3 DNA sequence: TGTGCCAGCAGTTCCGGGACTGATTGGGACTACGAGCAGTACTTC. The chain recombines TRBV12-3 or TRBV12-4 with TRBJ2-7, with D perhaps matching TRBD2 (6 bases). The V end was cut by 4 bases, the J end by 3 bases, with 16 bases between. The CDR3 runs to 15 residues.

This clonotype was found a few times. A read error is likely here: a far larger clone is one base away. The chain recombines TRBV6-1 with TRBJ2-7, with no clear D. Germline assignment: CDR1 MNHNS and CDR2 SASEGT. The CDR3 length is 12 residues. The ends were cut back, 5 bases at V and 2 bases at J, with 7 bases in the middle. The CDR3 region has the DNA TGTGCCAGCAGTCCCCGACCCTACGAGCAGTACTTC. It codes for CASSPRPYEQYF.

This clonotype was counted at least ten times. The chain links TRBV7-2 to TRBJ2-3, with a weak D call TRBD2 (5 bases). CDR1 is SGHTA and CDR2 is FQGNSA in the germline V gene. V was trimmed by 6 bases and J by 3 bases, leaving 7 bases between them. The CDR3 extends over 12 amino acids. The CDR3 DNA reads as TGTGCCAGCAGGAGGGTTACAGATACGCAGTATTTT. Translation gives CASRRVTDTQYF.

The chain uses TRBV28 and TRBJ1-5; TRBD1 aligns across 7 bases. This CDR3 is built from 16 residues. The germline CDR1 and CDR2 sequences are MDHEN and SYDVKM. V was clipped by 5 bases and J by 4 bases; unmatched bases: 11. The DNA of the CDR3 is TGTGCCAGCAGTACACCGACAGGGCGAGGGAATCAGCCCCAGCATTTT. Translation gives CASSTPTGRGNQPQHF.

This clonotype was counted between two and nine times. The DNA for the CDR3 is TGTGCCAGCAGCCAAGATCCTACCCTCGCAGGGCAGGCCGGGGAGCTGTTTTTT. The encoded protein is CASSQDPTLAGQAGELFF. This sequence joins TRBV4-2 and TRBJ2-2, with a tentative D call TRBD1 (5 bases). CDR1 LGHNA and CDR2 YNFKEQ come from the germline V gene. The CDR3 is made up of 18 amino acids. The V and J ends lost 0 bases and 6 bases respectively, with 20 bases between them.

There are a few counts of this clonotype. A much larger clone differs by one base, so this may be a read error. The rearrangement joins TRBV12-3 or TRBV12-4 to TRBJ1-4; 7 bases are a match to TRBD1. With V trimmed by 3 bases and J by 6 bases, 13 bases remained unmatched. The CDR3 is 17 amino acids. The CDR3 DNA is TGTGCCAGCAGTTTTCGGGAGGGGGCGTTGAGGGATGAAAAACTGTTTTTT. Its protein product is CASSFREGALRDEKLFF.

This clonotype showed up many times. The chain combines TRBV28 with TRBJ2-7, with D hard to call. The CDR3 covers 14 residues. Trimming cost V 6 bases and J 2 bases, with 14 bases left between them. Germline-derived CDR1 and CDR2 are MDHEN and SYDVKM. Here the CDR3 DNA reads TGTGCCAGCAGCGGACGGGTCATTCCCTACGAGCAGTACTTC. It encodes CASSGRVIPYEQYF.

Regarding this clonotype: A read error may account for a junction end that differs from germline. V usage is TRBV27 and J usage is TRBJ1-5; D is uncertain. CDR3 length: 14 residues. CDR1 and CDR2 from the germline V gene are MNHEY and SMNVEV (reference sequence). The CDR3 here is CASSPRIGIQLQHF. The CDR3 DNA follows: TGTGCCAGCAGTCCCCGTATAGGGATTCAGCTCCAGCATTTT.

This clonotype was picked up many times. The chain links TRBV12-5 to TRBJ1-2, with a weak D call TRBD1 (6 bases). Germline values: CDR1 LGHNT, CDR2 FRNRAP. Deletions cut 5 bases from V and 4 bases from J, with 11 bases between. CDR3 size: 13 residues. CDR3 protein: CASGPGQIYGYTF. The CDR3 coding sequence is TGTGCTAGTGGTCCGGGACAAATCTATGGCTACACCTTC.

This clonotype was observed a few times. This chain uses TRBV29-1 with TRBJ1-1; 7 bases agree with TRBD1. J lost 1 base, V lost 0 bases, and 11 bases had no gene match. There are 17 residues in the CDR3. CDR1 and CDR2 from the germline V gene are SQVTM and ANQGSEA. The chain's CDR3 is CSVEDHQRQGGNTEAFF. As DNA, the CDR3 is TGCAGCGTTGAAGATCACCAGAGACAGGGTGGGAACACTGAAGCTTTCTTT.

This chain links TRBV5-4 with TRBJ2-1; 9 bases match TRBD2. Trimming cost V 1 base and J 1 base; bases outside gene matches: 3. Germline-derived CDR1 and CDR2 are SGHNT and YYREEE (reference sequence). The CDR3 spans 16 residues. The CDR3 bases are TGTGCCAGCAGCTTGAGACTAGCGGAATCCTACAATGAGCAGTTCTTC. The encoded protein is CASSLRLAESYNEQFF.

Note on this clonotype: A far more abundant clone sits one base away, making this likely a read error. This sequence joins TRBV20-1 and TRBJ2-5, with 7 bases aligning to TRBD2. The CDR3 spans 15 residues. Germline assignment: CDR1 DFQATT and CDR2 SNEGSKA (reference sequence). Trimming removed 3 bases from V and 11 bases from J; junction bases left unmatched: 18. The CDR3 spells CSASSTSASYNEQYF. The CDR3 DNA is TGCAGTGCTAGTAGTACTAGCGCATCCTACAATGAGCAGTACTTC.

This clonotype was recorded many times. The V gene is TRBV7-2, the J gene TRBJ2-7; D is possibly TRBD1 or TRBD2 (5 bases each). The germline V gene encodes CDR1 SGHTA and CDR2 FQGNSA. The CDR3 has 14 amino acids. Trimming removed 2 bases at V and 9 bases at J, with 17 bases between. In DNA, the CDR3 is TGTGCCAGCAGCTTAACCGGGACCAACGAAGCGCAGTACTTC. The encoded protein is CASSLTGTNEAQYF.

This clonotype was recorded at least ten times. The chain carries TRBV5-1 and TRBJ2-4; D not resolved. V was pared by 2 bases and J by 5 bases, with 17 bases between. Germline V gene data show CDR1 as SGHRS and CDR2 as YFSETQ. CDR3 length equals 16 residues. The CDR3 DNA sequence: TGCGCCAGCAGCTTATGGAGTGGGGTTCAAGAAAACATTCAGTACTTC. This sequence encodes CASSLWSGVQENIQYF.

This chain connects TRBV7-3 to TRBJ2-3, with D perhaps assigned TRBD1 or TRBD2 (5 bases each). Germline values: CDR1 SGHTA, CDR2 FQGTGA. CDR3 length: 16 amino acids. Trimming shortened V by 1 base and J by 0 bases, and 11 bases separated the two germline ends. The CDR3 spells CASSLSPGPSTDTQYF. CDR3 bases: TGTGCCAGCAGCTTAAGTCCGGGGCCGAGCACAGATACGCAGTATTTT.

This clonotype was detected many times. This chain links TRBV11-2 with TRBJ2-7, with a possible D match to TRBD2 (6 bases). CDR1 is SGHAT and CDR2 is FQNNGV in the germline V gene. Deletions cut 0 bases from V and 3 bases from J, with 12 bases between. The CDR3 length is 15 residues. CDR3 region: CASSLDRGARYEQYF. In DNA, the CDR3 is TGTGCCAGCAGCTTAGATCGCGGGGCCCGCTACGAGCAGTACTTC.

This clonotype was counted many times. This chain uses TRBV11-2 with TRBJ2-7; perhaps TRBD2 as D (6 bases). Trimming left V 5 bases short and J 6 bases short, with 14 bases between. Per germline, CDR1 SGHAT and CDR2 FQNNGV. The CDR3 contains 13 residues. The CDR3 sequence: CASSILGGAEQYF. The DNA of the CDR3 is TGTGCCAGCAGCATCCTCGGGGGTGCCGAGCAGTACTTC.

This clonotype showed up many times. V is TRBV7-2 and J is TRBJ2-3, with D unresolved. V lost 3 bases, J lost 0 bases, and 16 bases lay in between. There are 17 residues in the CDR3. CDR1 and CDR2 (germline): SGHTA, FQGNSA. As DNA, the CDR3 is TGTGCCAGCAGCTTTCACCGTATGTGGTCAAGCACAGATACGCAGTATTTT. Amino acid sequence: CASSFHRMWSSTDTQYF.

CDR3 in DNA: TGTGCCAGCATGGGAAACGGCCTCACCGGGCCCCAGCATTTT. Protein: CASMGNGLTGPQHF. The gene calls are TRBV2 and TRBJ1-5; D uncertain. CDR1 and CDR2 from the germline V gene are SNHLY and FYNNEI. This CDR3 region has 14 residues. Trimming removed 7 bases at V and 9 bases at J, with 19 bases between.

The chain links TRBV30 to TRBJ2-2; 7 bases are shared with TRBD1. With V trimmed by 2 bases and J by 6 bases, 18 bases remained unmatched. The CDR3 sequence is 18 residues long. Germline values: CDR1 GTSNPN, CDR2 SVGIG (reference sequence). CDR3: CAWSRFRDRVFGPGELFF. The DNA for the CDR3 is TGTGCCTGGAGTAGGTTCAGAGACAGGGTGTTTGGACCCGGGGAGCTGTTTTTT. Based on the CDR3 plus reference TRBV30 and TRBJ2-2, the full variable domain is SQTIHQWPATLVQPVGSPLSLECTVEGTSNPNLYWYRQAAGRGLQLLFYSVGIGQISSEVPQNLSASRPQDRQFILSSKKLLLSDSGFYLCAWSRFRDRVFGPGELFFGEGSRLTVL.